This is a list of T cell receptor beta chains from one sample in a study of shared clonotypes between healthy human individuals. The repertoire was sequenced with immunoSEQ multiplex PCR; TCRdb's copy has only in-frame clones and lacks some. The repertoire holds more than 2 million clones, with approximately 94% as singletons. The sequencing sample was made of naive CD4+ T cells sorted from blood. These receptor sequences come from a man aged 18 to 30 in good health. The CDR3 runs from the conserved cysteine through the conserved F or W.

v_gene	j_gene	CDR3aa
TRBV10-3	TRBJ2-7	CAISLSGTMREQYF
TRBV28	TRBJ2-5	CASSAEAGTQYF
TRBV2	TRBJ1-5	CASSGVGGLQPQHF
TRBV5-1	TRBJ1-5	CASSSGTGAWQPQHF
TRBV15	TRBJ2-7	CATSRDIRGDYEQYF
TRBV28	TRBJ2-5	CASSLLSGVYQETQYF
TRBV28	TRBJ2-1	CASSGGYNEQFF
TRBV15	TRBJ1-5	CATSRDPKGGPQHF
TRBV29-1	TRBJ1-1	CSVTGINTEAFF
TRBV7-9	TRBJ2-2	CASSFQGAQPGELFF
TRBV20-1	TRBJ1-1	CSATHTEAFF
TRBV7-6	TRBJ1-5	CASSLVGEDQPQHF
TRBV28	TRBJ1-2	CASMPSDRANYGYTF
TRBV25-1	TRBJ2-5	CASSEYSNQETQYF
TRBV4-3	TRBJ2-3	CASSQDKTGPFADTQYF
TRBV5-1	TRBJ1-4	CASSATGGKLFF
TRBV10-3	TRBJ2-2	CAISETLGTGELFF
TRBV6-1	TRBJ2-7	CATRGGSYEQYF
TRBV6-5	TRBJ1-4	CASSYGQSSVKLFF
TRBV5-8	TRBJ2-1	CASSLLPHEQFF
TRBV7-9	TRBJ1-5	CASSLSLFGGDQPQHF
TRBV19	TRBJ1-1	CASLTGTVNTEAFF
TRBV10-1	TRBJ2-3	CASSTSGGAIDTQYF
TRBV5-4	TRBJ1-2	CASSLRGAFYGYTF
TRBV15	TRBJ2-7	CATSLRTSGNYEQYF
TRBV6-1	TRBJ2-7	CASEARDSSTYEQYF
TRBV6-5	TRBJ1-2	CASSYSGAGGYGYTF
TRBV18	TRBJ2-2	CASSPGAELNTGELFF
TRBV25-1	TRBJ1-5	CASSPGTHQPQHF
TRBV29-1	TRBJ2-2	CSVRRDRATGELFF
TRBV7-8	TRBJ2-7	CASSLSPGTSGYEQYF
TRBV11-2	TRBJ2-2	CASSLREGNTGELFF
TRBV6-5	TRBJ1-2	CASSYTPTGPNYGYTF
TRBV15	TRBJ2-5	CATSRDFLGAETQYF
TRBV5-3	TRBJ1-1	CARSLVYTAENTEAFF
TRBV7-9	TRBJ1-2	CASSSYNRQGSNYGYTF
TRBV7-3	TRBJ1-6	CASSSGNSPLHF
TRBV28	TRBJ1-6	CASSSDGNSPLHF
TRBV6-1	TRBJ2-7	CASSGYWVGRTSSYEQYF
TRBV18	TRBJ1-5	CASSPGSSNQPQHF
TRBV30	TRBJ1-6	CAWSVPDRGNSPLHF
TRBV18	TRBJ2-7	CASSPTGASYEQYF
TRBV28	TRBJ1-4	CASTTYRENEKLFF
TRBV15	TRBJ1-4	CATSRDYIPTNEKLFF